The rows below give T cell receptor beta chains drawn from one sample of a study of human T cells and chemical hapten exposure. Using its own MiXCR run on the RACE reads, TCRdb lists one record per CDR3 protein. The repertoire holds about 84,000 distinct CDR3 sequences, with 10% as singletons. The material was whole blood, obtained in connection with sensitization to the hapten diphenylcyclopropenone (DPC). Receptors were obtained from a woman aged 25 to 39 with alopecia areata. Some clones in this sample may be carry-over from other donors' samples. The CDR3 runs from the conserved cysteine through the conserved F or W. The D gene is left open where the match is weak. For some rows the clone size is stated as once, few or many, or as a class when expanded; others skip it.

D gene	V gene	J gene	clone size	CDR3 DNA	CDR3 protein
TRBD1	TRBV28	TRBJ1-1	.	TGTGCCAGCGGGGGAGGGACAGTGAACACTGAAGCTTTCTTT	CASGGGTVNTEAFF
.	TRBV18	TRBJ1-4	.	TGTGCCAGCTCTTCGGAGGCAACTAATGAAAAACTGTTTTTT	CASSSEATNEKLFF
TRBD2	TRBV29-1	TRBJ2-1	many	TGCAGCGCCCCCGGGCTAGCGGGAGGGGAGCAGTTCTTC	CSAPGLAGGEQFF
.	TRBV5-1	TRBJ1-6	many	TGCGCCAGCAGCTTGGTCGTAGGGGCGGTCGGTTTGGGAAATTCACCCCTCCACTTT	CASSLVVGAVGLGNSPLHF
TRBD1	TRBV5-1	TRBJ1-2	.	TGCGCCAGCAGCTTGAATCCTGGACAGGGTTACGGCTACACCTTC	CASSLNPGQGYGYTF
.	TRBV29-1	TRBJ1-4	many	TGCAGCGTTGAGGTGGTAGGAGAAAAACTGTTTTTT	CSVEVVGEKLFF
.	TRBV6-6	TRBJ1-4	.	TGTGCCAGCAGGGACTCAGTGGGGGAAAAACTGTTTTTT	CASRDSVGEKLFF
.	TRBV7-2	TRBJ2-5	many	TGTGCCAGCAGCTTAGCGCCATCAAGGGCCCAGTACTTC	CASSLAPSRAQYF
TRBD1	TRBV4-2	TRBJ1-2	.	TGTGCCAGCAGCCAGCGGACAGGACGCTACACCTTC	CASSQRTGRYTF
TRBD1	TRBV29-1	TRBJ2-7	.	TGCAGCGTTGAGGGACAGACCTACGAGCAGTACTTC	CSVEGQTYEQYF
.	TRBV20-1	TRBJ2-7	many	TGCAGTGCTAGAGAAGCCCGTCGTCAGGGTGAGCAGTACTTC	CSAREARRQGEQYF
TRBD1	TRBV14	TRBJ1-1	many	TGTGCCAGCAGCCAAGATGGACAGGGACTGGCCACTGAAGCTTTCTTT	CASSQDGQGLATEAFF
.	TRBV5-6	TRBJ1-4	many	TGTGCCAGCAGCCCCACCGACGTCAGGGGCGGTGAAAAACTGTTTTTT	CASSPTDVRGGEKLFF
.	TRBV10-1	TRBJ1-2	.	TGCGCCAGCAGCCCTACAGGGTCGGAAGGCTACACCTTC	CASSPTGSEGYTF
.	TRBV24-1	TRBJ2-1	.	TGTGCCACCAGTGGTGGGGTCAGGGGCGGTGATGAGCAGTTCTTC	CATSGGVRGGDEQFF
.	TRBV12-3/TRBV12-4	TRBJ1-5	.	TGTGCCAGCAGCAGACAGGCCTTCAATCAGCCCCAGCATTTT	CASSRQAFNQPQHF
.	TRBV18	TRBJ1-1	few	TGTGCCAGCTCACCACCTTTACAAAACACTGAAGCTTTCTTT	CASSPPLQNTEAFF
.	TRBV20-1	TRBJ1-1	many	TGCAGTGCTAGTTTGGGAATTAACACTGAAGCTTTCTTT	CSASLGINTEAFF
.	TRBV7-2	TRBJ2-7	many	TGTGCCAGCAGCTATGGGGGGCTAGCGGTCTACGAGCAGTACTTC	CASSYGGLAVYEQYF
.	TRBV20-1	TRBJ1-5	many	TGCAGTGCTAGAGATAACCGTGGGCAGCCCCAGCATTTT	CSARDNRGQPQHF
.	TRBV28	TRBJ2-2	.	TGTGCCAGCAGTTTAGTGGAAGGGGAGCTGTTTTTT	CASSLVEGELFF
.	TRBV9	TRBJ1-4	.	TGTGCCAGCAGCGTATCGTCTAATGAAAAACTGTTTTTT	CASSVSSNEKLFF
.	TRBV20-1	TRBJ2-1	many	TGCAGTGCTAGAGATGAATCGGGGGGCGACAATGAGCAGTTCTTC	CSARDESGGDNEQFF